This T cell receptor beta chain derives from a study of blood T cell repertoires in COVID-19. Study-level background: Spain, Italy and the United States supplied samples that represented acute and convalescent COVID-19.

Germline V gives CDR1 MNHEY, CDR2 SVGAGI. This CDR3 has 12 residues. Trimming cost V 3 bases and J 8 bases, with 10 bases left between them. Measured with immunoSEQ multiplex PCR; TCRdb has only the in-frame clones, and not every one. The table has approximately 150,000 clones, approximately 90% seen once. The sample was peripheral blood. This rearrangement joins TRBV6-5 to TRBJ1-1; TRBD1 is a possible D gene (5 bases). This sequence was found in a man between 18 and 29 years old with COVID-19, enrolled during active disease. This CDR3 reads CASSYGGEEAFF. The CDR3 bases are TGTGCCAGCAGTTATGGGGGGGAGGAAGCTTTCTTT.